This T cell receptor beta chain was sequenced during a study of T cell changes during pregnancy in multiple sclerosis. Here immunoSEQ multiplex PCR was the method, and the copy in TCRdb shows in-frame clones only, minus some. The table lists about 110,000 clones, around 90% of them singletons. V lost 2 bases and J lost 8; bases outside the gene matches: 7. The CDR3 loop spans 15 amino acids. Germline CDR1 SGHDT, CDR2 YYEEEE. The chain couples TRBV5-6 to TRBJ1-4; 9 bases align to TRBD1. The material was peripheral blood, obtained in the third trimester of pregnancy. The TCR originated in a female donor in good health, enrolled as a control in a pregnancy study. This CDR3 is CASSFSAGTGEKLFF. The CDR3 DNA sequence: TGTGCCAGCAGCTTCTCTGCGGGGACAGGGGAAAAACTGTTTTTT.